This T cell receptor (beta chain) was identified in a study of cytomegalovirus exposure and HLA in healthy donors. This clone has a handful of counts. Its antigen is currently unknown. It was with 60 Vbeta and 13 Jbeta primers that the PCR ran. The assay was immunoSEQ multiplex PCR, and TCRdb's table has in-frame clones only and misses some. This sample has fewer than 250,000 clones, with roughly 77% found just once. Study observations and caveats: Sequencing had likely introduced a cluster of highly shared sequence variants as an artifact.

Germline V gene data show CDR1 as SGHNT and CDR2 as YYREEE (reference sequence). The trim removed 3 bases at V and 0 bases at J, leaving 8 bases unmatched. This CDR3 contains 16 residues. The chain combines TRBV5-4 with TRBJ1-1; 7 bases are shared with TRBD1. The receptor was isolated from a woman aged 30 to 39 in good health and CMV-seropositive. Sequenced: PBMCs. CDR3 loop: CASSSGQGDLNTEAFF. As DNA, the CDR3 is TGTGCCAGCAGCTCGGGGCAGGGGGACTTGAACACTGAAGCTTTCTTT.